This T cell receptor (beta chain) was obtained from a study of spatial heterogeneity in lung cancer. Across the study: There were consistently more beta-chain sequences detected than alpha-chain sequences. An average of more than ten raw reads was observed per unique TCR and UMI combination.

Noted time point: sample taken at primary tumor resection. In each case, whole RNA from tumor, nontumor lung or frozen PBMC was sequenced unsorted. The donor group consisted of roughly 70 patients who had untreated, early-stage non-small cell lung cancer. TCRdb re-analysed the 5' RACE reads in MiXCR, keeping a single row per CDR3 protein. This table holds around 23,000 distinct CDR3 sequences, around 3.2% found once. Ten or more counts support this clonotype. Its cognate antigen is unknown. The study, taken as a whole, reports: Among blood samples, ubiquitous expanded tumor TCRs appeared more at resection than at follow-up.

The input for sequencing was PBMCs, taken at surgery. This receptor was obtained from a female donor with early-stage non-small cell lung cancer.

CDR3 sequence: CASATRWADSSYEQYF. DNA for the CDR3: TGTGCCAGCGCTACCCGTTGGGCTGACTCGTCCTACGAGCAGTACTTC. The V call is TRBV27, the J call TRBJ2-7; D is ambiguous. This CDR3 has 16 amino acids. V dropped 8 bases and J dropped 1 base, with 21 bases sitting between them. Looked up from germline, CDR1 is MNHEY and CDR2 is SMNVEV (reference sequence).